The subject of this entry is one T cell receptor beta chain. The antigen remains undetermined. Each CDR3 protein is one row after TCRdb ran MiXCR on the 5' RACE reads. The table records about 290,000 distinct CDR3 sequences, roughly 15% of them present only once. The sample belongs to a study of T-cell memory formation after mild COVID-19. About the study: The study found TCR clusters largely donor specific.

CDR3 length: 13 amino acids. In germline, CDR1 is ENHRY, CDR2 SYGVKD. Trimming shortened V by 2 bases and J by 2 bases, and 7 bases separated the two germline ends. Findings and limits, study-wide: Some clones that responded were present in memory (sampled pre-infection), which suggests cross-reactive memory joined.

J is TRBJ2-7 and V is TRBV10-3, with D perhaps TRBD2 (5 bases). The sample was PBMCs or a T cell subset sorted from them (not recorded which). The clonotype originates from a man aged 18 to 30 who had mild COVID-19 (a few samples of this study predate the infection). Cell type and time point are not known. This CDR3 reads CAISEGLPYEQYV. In DNA form, the CDR3 reads TGTGCCATCAGTGAGGGACTTCCCTACGAGCAGTACGTC.